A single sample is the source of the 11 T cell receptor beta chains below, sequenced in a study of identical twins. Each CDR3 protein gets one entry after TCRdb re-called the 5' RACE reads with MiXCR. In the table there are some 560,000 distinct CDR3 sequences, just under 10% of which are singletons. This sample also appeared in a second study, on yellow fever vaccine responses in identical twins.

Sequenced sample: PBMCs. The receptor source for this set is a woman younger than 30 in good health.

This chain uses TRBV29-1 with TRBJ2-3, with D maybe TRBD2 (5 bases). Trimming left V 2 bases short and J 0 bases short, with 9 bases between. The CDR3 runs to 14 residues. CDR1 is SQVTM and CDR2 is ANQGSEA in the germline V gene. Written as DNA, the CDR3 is TGCAGCGTTGAACTAGCCACTAGCACAGATACGCAGTATTTT. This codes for CSVELATSTDTQYF.

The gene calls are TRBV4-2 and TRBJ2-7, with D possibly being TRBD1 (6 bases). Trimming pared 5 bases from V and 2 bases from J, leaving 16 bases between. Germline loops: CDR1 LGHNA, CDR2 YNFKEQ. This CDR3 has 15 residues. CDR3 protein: CASSKGPDSPYEQYF. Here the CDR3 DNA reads TGTGCCAGCAGCAAGGGTCCGGACAGCCCCTACGAGCAGTACTTC.

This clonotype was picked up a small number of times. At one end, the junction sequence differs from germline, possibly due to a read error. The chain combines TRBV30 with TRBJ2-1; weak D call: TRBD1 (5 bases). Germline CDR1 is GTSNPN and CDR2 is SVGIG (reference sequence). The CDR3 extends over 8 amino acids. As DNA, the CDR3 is TGTGCCTGTATAGGGGCGGTCTTC. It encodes CACIGAVF.

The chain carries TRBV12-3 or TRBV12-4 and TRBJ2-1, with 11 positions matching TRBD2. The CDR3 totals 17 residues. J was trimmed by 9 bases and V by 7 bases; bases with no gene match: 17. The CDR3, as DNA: TGTGCCAGCATCCCCCCCTGGGGTAGCGGGAGGGACGGTGAGCAGTTCTTC. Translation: CASIPPWGSGRDGEQFF.

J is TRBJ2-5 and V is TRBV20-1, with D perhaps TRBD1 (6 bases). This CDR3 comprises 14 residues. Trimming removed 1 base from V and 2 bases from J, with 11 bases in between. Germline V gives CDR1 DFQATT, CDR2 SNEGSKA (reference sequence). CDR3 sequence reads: CSARGGQWQETQYF. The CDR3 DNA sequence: TGCAGTGCTAGAGGAGGACAGTGGCAAGAGACCCAGTACTTC.

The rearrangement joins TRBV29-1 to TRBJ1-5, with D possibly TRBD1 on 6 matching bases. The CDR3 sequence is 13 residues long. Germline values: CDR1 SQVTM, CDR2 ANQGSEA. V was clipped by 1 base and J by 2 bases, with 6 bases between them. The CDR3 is CSVEAGGNQPQHF. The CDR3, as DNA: TGCAGCGTTGAAGCAGGGGGCAATCAGCCCCAGCATTTT.

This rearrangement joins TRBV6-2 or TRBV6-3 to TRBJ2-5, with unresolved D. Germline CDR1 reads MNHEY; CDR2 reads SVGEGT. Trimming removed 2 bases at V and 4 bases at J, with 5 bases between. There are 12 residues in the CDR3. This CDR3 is CASSYAVETQYF. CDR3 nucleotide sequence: TGTGCCAGCAGTTACGCGGTAGAGACCCAGTACTTC.

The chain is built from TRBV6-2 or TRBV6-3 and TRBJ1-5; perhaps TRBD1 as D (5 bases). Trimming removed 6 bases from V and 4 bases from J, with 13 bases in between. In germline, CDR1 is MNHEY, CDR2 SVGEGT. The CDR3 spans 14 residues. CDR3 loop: CASRHRDLNQPQHF. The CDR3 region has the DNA TGTGCCAGCAGGCACCGGGACTTAAATCAGCCCCAGCATTTT.

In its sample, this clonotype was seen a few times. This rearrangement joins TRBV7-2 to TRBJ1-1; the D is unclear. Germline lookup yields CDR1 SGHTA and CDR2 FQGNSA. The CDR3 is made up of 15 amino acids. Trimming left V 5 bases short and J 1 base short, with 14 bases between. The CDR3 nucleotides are TGTGCCAGCAGCCGATCCACTCCGAGGAACACTGAAGCTTTCTTT. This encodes CASSRSTPRNTEAFF.

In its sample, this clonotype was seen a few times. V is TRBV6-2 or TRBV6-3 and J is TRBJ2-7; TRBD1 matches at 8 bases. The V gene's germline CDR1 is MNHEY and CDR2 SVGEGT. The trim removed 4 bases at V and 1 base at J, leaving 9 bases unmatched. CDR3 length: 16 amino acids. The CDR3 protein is CASSSALRQGSYEQYF. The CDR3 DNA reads TGTGCCAGCAGTTCGGCTCTAAGACAGGGGTCCTACGAGCAGTACTTC.

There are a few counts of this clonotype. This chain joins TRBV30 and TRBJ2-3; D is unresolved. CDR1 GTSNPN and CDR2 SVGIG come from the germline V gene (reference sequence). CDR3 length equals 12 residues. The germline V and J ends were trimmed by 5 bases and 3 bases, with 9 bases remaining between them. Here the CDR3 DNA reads TGTGCCTGGGGCCCCGGGACAGATACGCAGTATTTT. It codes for CAWGPGTDTQYF.